The rows below give T cell receptor beta chains drawn from one sample of a study of CD8+ T cells in alopecia areata. The method was immunoSEQ multiplex PCR; TCRdb's version includes in-frame clones alone and lacks a portion of them. The sample holds fewer than 150,000 clones, roughly three fifths seen once. The sequencing here drew on CD4+ T cells sorted from blood, taken at week 24, from a patient treated with tofacitinib. The source of these receptors is a human donor with alopecia areata. The CDR3 runs from the conserved cysteine through the conserved F or W. Each record gives: D gene, J gene, clone size, V gene, CDR3 protein, CDR3 DNA. A D gene is named only where the DNA matches it firmly. Size is omitted from some rows. Given values are once, few, many or a class for expanded clones.

d_gene: .; j_gene: TRBJ2-5; abundance: .; v_gene: TRBV27; CDR3aa: CASSLSAGTKTQYF; CDR3nt: TGTGCCAGCAGTTTATCGGCAGGGACGAAGACCCAGTACTTC
d_gene: .; j_gene: TRBJ2-3; abundance: .; v_gene: TRBV7-2; CDR3aa: CASSLVGGGTDTQYF; CDR3nt: TGTGCCAGCAGCCTGGTGGGCGGGGGCACAGATACGCAGTATTTT
d_gene: .; j_gene: TRBJ2-1; abundance: .; v_gene: TRBV5-1; CDR3aa: CASSFVGGPYNEQFF; CDR3nt: TGCGCCAGCAGCTTCGTGGGGGGCCCCTACAATGAGCAGTTCTTC
d_gene: .; j_gene: TRBJ2-5; abundance: .; v_gene: TRBV7-2; CDR3aa: CASSLQETQYF; CDR3nt: TGTGCCAGCAGCTTACAAGAGACCCAGTACTTC
d_gene: TRBD1; j_gene: TRBJ2-3; abundance: .; v_gene: TRBV2; CDR3aa: CASSEVGQHTDTQYF; CDR3nt: TGTGCCAGCAGTGAAGTGGGACAGCATACAGATACGCAGTATTTT
d_gene: .; j_gene: TRBJ2-3; abundance: .; v_gene: TRBV30; CDR3aa: CAWSVSLDTQYF; CDR3nt: TGTGCCTGGAGTGTAAGTCTAGATACGCAGTATTTT
d_gene: .; j_gene: TRBJ2-2; abundance: .; v_gene: TRBV5-1; CDR3aa: CASSLAGTTGELFF; CDR3nt: TGCGCCAGCAGCTTGGCCGGGACCACCGGGGAGCTGTTTTTT
d_gene: .; j_gene: TRBJ2-3; abundance: .; v_gene: TRBV5-4; CDR3aa: CASGDTSTDTQYF; CDR3nt: TGTGCCAGCGGGGACACTAGCACAGATACGCAGTATTTT
d_gene: TRBD2; j_gene: TRBJ2-7; abundance: .; v_gene: TRBV28; CDR3aa: CASSPGGIYEQYF; CDR3nt: TGTGCCAGCAGTCCGGGGGGGATCTACGAGCAGTACTTC
d_gene: .; j_gene: TRBJ2-1; abundance: .; v_gene: TRBV2; CDR3aa: CASKGDGAYNEQFF; CDR3nt: TGTGCCAGCAAAGGGGACGGTGCCTACAATGAGCAGTTCTTC
d_gene: TRBD1; j_gene: TRBJ2-2; abundance: .; v_gene: TRBV9; CDR3aa: CASSATGVTNTGELFF; CDR3nt: TGTGCCAGCAGCGCCACAGGGGTCACGAACACCGGGGAGCTGTTTTTT
d_gene: TRBD1; j_gene: TRBJ2-5; abundance: .; v_gene: TRBV5-4; CDR3aa: CASSLTGAGETQYF; CDR3nt: TGTGCCAGCAGCCTGACAGGGGCGGGAGAGACCCAGTACTTC
d_gene: .; j_gene: TRBJ1-6; abundance: .; v_gene: TRBV5-1; CDR3aa: CASSLSGQAYSPLHF; CDR3nt: TGCGCCAGCAGCTTGAGTGGTCAGGCTTATTCACCCCTCCACTTT
d_gene: .; j_gene: TRBJ2-7; abundance: .; v_gene: TRBV5-4; CDR3aa: CASSKDTSFYEQYF; CDR3nt: TGTGCCAGCAGTAAGGACACGTCATTCTACGAGCAGTACTTC
d_gene: .; j_gene: TRBJ2-7; abundance: .; v_gene: TRBV5-1; CDR3aa: CASSQQGEQYF; CDR3nt: TGCGCCAGCAGCCAACAAGGGGAGCAGTACTTC
d_gene: TRBD2; j_gene: TRBJ2-7; abundance: .; v_gene: TRBV7-3; CDR3aa: CASSHLILTSGSYEQYF; CDR3nt: TGTGCCAGCAGCCACTTAATATTGACTAGCGGTTCCTACGAGCAGTACTTC
d_gene: TRBD1; j_gene: TRBJ2-1; abundance: .; v_gene: TRBV2; CDR3aa: CASSEGQQGPLVEQFF; CDR3nt: TGTGCCAGCAGTGAGGGCCAACAGGGGCCTCTGGTGGAGCAGTTCTTC
d_gene: .; j_gene: TRBJ2-1; abundance: .; v_gene: TRBV7-9; CDR3aa: CASSLGMGLAHRNEQFF; CDR3nt: TGTGCCAGCAGCCTCGGAATGGGGCTAGCGCACCGCAATGAGCAGTTCTTC
d_gene: TRBD1; j_gene: TRBJ1-3; abundance: .; v_gene: TRBV30; CDR3aa: CAWMLSGGNTIYF; CDR3nt: TGTGCCTGGATGTTATCAGGGGGGAACACCATATATTTT
d_gene: .; j_gene: TRBJ2-2; abundance: .; v_gene: TRBV7-9; CDR3aa: CASSLSWQVETGELFF; CDR3nt: TGTGCCAGCAGCTTAAGCTGGCAGGTAGAGACCGGGGAGCTGTTTTTT
d_gene: .; j_gene: TRBJ2-3; abundance: few; v_gene: TRBV2; CDR3aa: CASSDGPADTQYF; CDR3nt: TGTGCCAGCAGTGACGGACCCGCAGATACGCAGTATTTT
d_gene: .; j_gene: TRBJ2-1; abundance: .; v_gene: TRBV7-9; CDR3aa: CASSLMGNSEQFF; CDR3nt: TGTGCCAGCAGCCTCATGGGTAATAGTGAGCAGTTCTTC
d_gene: .; j_gene: TRBJ2-1; abundance: .; v_gene: TRBV27; CDR3aa: CATRSVPRGLNEQFF; CDR3nt: TGTGCCACCCGGTCGGTTCCTCGGGGGTTAAATGAGCAGTTCTTC
d_gene: .; j_gene: TRBJ2-5; abundance: few; v_gene: TRBV7-9; CDR3aa: CASSPGRRVEETQYF; CDR3nt: TGTGCCAGCAGCCCGGGTCGTAGGGTGGAAGAGACCCAGTACTTC
d_gene: TRBD2; j_gene: TRBJ2-4; abundance: .; v_gene: TRBV15; CDR3aa: CATSREGASGGKNIQYF; CDR3nt: TGTGCCACCAGCAGAGAAGGGGCGAGCGGGGGGAAAAACATTCAGTACTTC
d_gene: .; j_gene: TRBJ1-6; abundance: .; v_gene: TRBV4-1; CDR3aa: CASSQLDSLNSPLHF; CDR3nt: TGCGCCAGCAGCCAACTCGACAGTCTAAATTCACCCCTCCACTTT
d_gene: .; j_gene: TRBJ1-2; abundance: .; v_gene: TRBV4-1; CDR3aa: CASSQLPGGYLGYTF; CDR3nt: TGCGCCAGCAGCCAACTTCCTGGGGGTTATCTTGGCTACACCTTC
d_gene: TRBD2; j_gene: TRBJ2-5; abundance: few; v_gene: TRBV29-1; CDR3aa: CSVTGGAQETQYF; CDR3nt: TGCAGCGTAACCGGGGGGGCCCAAGAGACCCAGTACTTC
d_gene: .; j_gene: TRBJ1-2; abundance: .; v_gene: TRBV29-1; CDR3aa: CSVQEVNYGYTF; CDR3nt: TGCAGCGTTCAGGAAGTTAACTATGGCTACACCTTC
d_gene: .; j_gene: TRBJ2-6; abundance: .; v_gene: TRBV29-1; CDR3aa: CSVPSSGANVLTF; CDR3nt: TGCAGCGTTCCCAGCTCTGGGGCCAACGTCCTGACTTTC
d_gene: TRBD1; j_gene: TRBJ1-1; abundance: .; v_gene: TRBV29-1; CDR3aa: CSVVFSTGVNTEAFF; CDR3nt: TGCAGCGTTGTGTTTTCGACAGGGGTGAACACTGAAGCTTTCTTT
d_gene: .; j_gene: TRBJ1-2; abundance: .; v_gene: TRBV30; CDR3aa: CAWSSGGYGYTF; CDR3nt: TGTGCCTGGAGTTCAGGCGGCTATGGCTACACCTTC
d_gene: .; j_gene: TRBJ2-5; abundance: few; v_gene: TRBV10-2; CDR3aa: CASSPGETQYF; CDR3nt: TGCGCCAGCAGTCCAGGGGAGACCCAGTACTTC
d_gene: .; j_gene: TRBJ1-4; abundance: .; v_gene: TRBV6-5; CDR3aa: CATSRQFNEKLFF; CDR3nt: TGTGCCACCTCTAGACAGTTTAATGAAAAACTGTTTTTT
d_gene: TRBD1; j_gene: TRBJ1-2; abundance: .; v_gene: TRBV25-1; CDR3aa: CASTGQNYGYTF; CDR3nt: TGTGCCAGCACGGGACAGAACTATGGCTACACCTTC
d_gene: .; j_gene: TRBJ1-4; abundance: few; v_gene: TRBV29-1; CDR3aa: CSGRGADEKLFF; CDR3nt: TGCAGCGGACGGGGTGCGGACGAAAAACTGTTTTTT
d_gene: .; j_gene: TRBJ2-1; abundance: .; v_gene: TRBV14; CDR3aa: CASSGYSLPDNEQFF; CDR3nt: TGTGCCAGCAGCGGTTACAGCCTCCCAGACAATGAGCAGTTCTTC
d_gene: .; j_gene: TRBJ1-4; abundance: .; v_gene: TRBV18; CDR3aa: CASSPQGPREKLFF; CDR3nt: TGTGCCAGCTCACCACAGGGACCCCGAGAAAAACTGTTTTTT
d_gene: .; j_gene: TRBJ1-5; abundance: .; v_gene: TRBV19; CDR3aa: CASSGVGNQPQHF; CDR3nt: TGTGCCAGTAGTGGGGTCGGCAATCAGCCCCAGCATTTT
d_gene: .; j_gene: TRBJ2-7; abundance: .; v_gene: TRBV25-1; CDR3aa: CASSESGRSYEQYF; CDR3nt: TGTGCCAGCAGTGAATCAGGAAGGAGCTACGAGCAGTACTTC
d_gene: .; j_gene: TRBJ1-1; abundance: .; v_gene: TRBV7-9; CDR3aa: CASSPVANTEAFF; CDR3nt: TGTGCCAGCAGCCCAGTGGCGAACACTGAAGCTTTCTTT
d_gene: .; j_gene: TRBJ2-7; abundance: .; v_gene: TRBV27; CDR3aa: CASSLSPDPDHEQYF; CDR3nt: TGTGCCAGCAGTTTATCTCCGGACCCCGATCACGAGCAGTACTTC
d_gene: .; j_gene: TRBJ2-1; abundance: once; v_gene: TRBV9; CDR3aa: CASSVGTLGSYNEQFF; CDR3nt: TGTGCCAGCAGCGTAGGGACCCTCGGCTCCTACAATGAGCAGTTCTTC
d_gene: .; j_gene: TRBJ2-3; abundance: .; v_gene: TRBV7-2; CDR3aa: CASSLSTDTQYF; CDR3nt: TGTGCCAGCAGCCTTAGCACAGATACGCAGTATTTT
d_gene: .; j_gene: TRBJ1-6; abundance: few; v_gene: TRBV7-9; CDR3aa: CASSLERPPLHF; CDR3nt: TGTGCCAGCAGCTTGGAGAGGCCACCCCTCCACTTT
d_gene: .; j_gene: TRBJ2-2; abundance: few; v_gene: TRBV30; CDR3aa: CAWSVGRSGELFF; CDR3nt: TGTGCCTGGAGTGTGGGGAGAAGCGGGGAGCTGTTTTTT
d_gene: .; j_gene: TRBJ2-2; abundance: .; v_gene: TRBV7-2; CDR3aa: CASSLVDWENTGELFF; CDR3nt: TGTGCCAGCAGCTTGGTGGACTGGGAGAACACCGGGGAGCTGTTTTTT
d_gene: .; j_gene: TRBJ1-4; abundance: .; v_gene: TRBV30; CDR3aa: CAWSVSGELFF; CDR3nt: TGTGCCTGGAGTGTATCCGGGGAACTGTTTTTT
d_gene: .; j_gene: TRBJ1-1; abundance: .; v_gene: TRBV6-1; CDR3aa: CASINGTRVNTEAFF; CDR3nt: TGTGCCAGCATTAATGGGACACGGGTGAACACTGAAGCTTTCTTT
d_gene: TRBD1; j_gene: TRBJ1-3; abundance: .; v_gene: TRBV25-1; CDR3aa: CASGQGAGNTIYF; CDR3nt: TGTGCCAGCGGACAGGGGGCTGGAAACACCATATATTTT
d_gene: .; j_gene: TRBJ1-1; abundance: .; v_gene: TRBV23-1; CDR3aa: CARTGAGSAEAFF; CDR3nt: TGCGCCAGGACCGGGGCGGGTTCCGCTGAAGCTTTCTTT
d_gene: TRBD1; j_gene: TRBJ2-7; abundance: .; v_gene: TRBV7-9; CDR3aa: CASSRATGAHEQYF; CDR3nt: TGTGCCAGCAGCAGAGCTACAGGGGCTCACGAGCAGTACTTC
d_gene: TRBD1; j_gene: TRBJ1-1; abundance: few; v_gene: TRBV6-5; CDR3aa: CASKSGGVNTEAFF; CDR3nt: TGTGCCAGCAAATCAGGGGGCGTGAACACTGAAGCTTTCTTT
d_gene: TRBD1; j_gene: TRBJ1-1; abundance: .; v_gene: TRBV5-1; CDR3aa: CASSMGQGNTEAFF; CDR3nt: TGCGCCAGCAGCATGGGACAGGGGAACACTGAAGCTTTCTTT
d_gene: .; j_gene: TRBJ1-5; abundance: .; v_gene: TRBV7-2; CDR3aa: CASSLAPPEGSNQPQHF; CDR3nt: TGTGCCAGCAGCTTAGCCCCGCCAGAGGGTAGCAATCAGCCCCAGCATTTT
d_gene: .; j_gene: TRBJ1-1; abundance: .; v_gene: TRBV6-6; CDR3aa: CASISLNTEAFF; CDR3nt: TGTGCCAGCATAAGCCTGAACACTGAAGCTTTCTTT